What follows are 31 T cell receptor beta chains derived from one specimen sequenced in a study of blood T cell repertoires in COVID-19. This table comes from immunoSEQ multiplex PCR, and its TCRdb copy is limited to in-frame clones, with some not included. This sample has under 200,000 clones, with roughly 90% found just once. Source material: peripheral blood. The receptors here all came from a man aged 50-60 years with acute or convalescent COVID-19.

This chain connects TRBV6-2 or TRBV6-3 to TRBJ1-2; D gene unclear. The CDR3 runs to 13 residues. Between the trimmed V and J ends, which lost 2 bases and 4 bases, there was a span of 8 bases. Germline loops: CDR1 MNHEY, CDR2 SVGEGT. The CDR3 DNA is TGTGCCAGCAGTTACGCGTCCGTCTATGGCTACACCTTC. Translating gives CASSYASVYGYTF.

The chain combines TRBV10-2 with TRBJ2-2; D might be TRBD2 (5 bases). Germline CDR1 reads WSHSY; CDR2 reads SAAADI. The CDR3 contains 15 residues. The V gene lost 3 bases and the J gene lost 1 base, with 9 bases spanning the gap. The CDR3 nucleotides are TGCGCCAGCAGTGACACGGGATGGAACACCGGGGAGCTGTTTTTT. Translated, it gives CASSDTGWNTGELFF.

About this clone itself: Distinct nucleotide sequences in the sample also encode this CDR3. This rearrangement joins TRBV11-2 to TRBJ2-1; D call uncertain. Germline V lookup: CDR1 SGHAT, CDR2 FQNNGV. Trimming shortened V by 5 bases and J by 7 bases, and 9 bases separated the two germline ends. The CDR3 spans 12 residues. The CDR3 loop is CASSHRDNEQFF. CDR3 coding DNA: TGTGCCAGCAGCCACCGAGATAATGAGCAGTTCTTC. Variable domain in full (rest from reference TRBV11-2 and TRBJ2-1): EAGVAQSPRYKIIEKRQSVAFWCNPISGHATLYWYQQILGQGPKLLIQFQNNGVVDDSQLPKDRFSAERLKGVDSTLKIQPAKLEDSAVYLCASSHRDNEQFFGPGTRLTVL.

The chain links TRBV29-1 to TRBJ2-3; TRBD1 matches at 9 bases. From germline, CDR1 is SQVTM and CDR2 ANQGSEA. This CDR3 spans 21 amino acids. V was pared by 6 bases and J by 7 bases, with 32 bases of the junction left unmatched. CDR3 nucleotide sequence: TGCAGCGTGGGAAGGACTCCTCCGGGACAGGGCCCTAGTTTCAGTACGAATACGCAGTATTTT. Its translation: CSVGRTPPGQGPSFSTNTQYF.

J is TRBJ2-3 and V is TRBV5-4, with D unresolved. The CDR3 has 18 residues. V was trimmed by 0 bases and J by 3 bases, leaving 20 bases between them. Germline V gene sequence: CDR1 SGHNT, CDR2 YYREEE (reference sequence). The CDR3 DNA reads TGTGCCAGCAGCTTGGTTAATGCTAGAGTATTACCTACAGATACGCAGTATTTT. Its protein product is CASSLVNARVLPTDTQYF.

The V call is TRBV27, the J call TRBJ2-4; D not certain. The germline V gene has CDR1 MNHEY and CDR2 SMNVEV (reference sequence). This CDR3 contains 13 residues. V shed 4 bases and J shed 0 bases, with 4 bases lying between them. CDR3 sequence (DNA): TGTGCCAGCAGTTCTGTAGCCAAAAACATTCAGTACTTC. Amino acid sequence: CASSSVAKNIQYF.

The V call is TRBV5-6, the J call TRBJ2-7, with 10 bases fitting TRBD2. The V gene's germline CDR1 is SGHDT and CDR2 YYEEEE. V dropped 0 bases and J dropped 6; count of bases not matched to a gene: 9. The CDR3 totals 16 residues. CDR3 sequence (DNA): TGTGCCAGCAGCTTGGCTGAGCGGGGGGGCCGGGGCGAGCAGTACGTC. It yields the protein CASSLAERGGRGEQYV.

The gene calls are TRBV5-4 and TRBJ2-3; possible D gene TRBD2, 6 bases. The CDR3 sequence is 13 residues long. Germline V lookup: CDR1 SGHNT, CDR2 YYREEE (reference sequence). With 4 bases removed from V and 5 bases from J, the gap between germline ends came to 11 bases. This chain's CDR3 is CASSAGTEDTQYF. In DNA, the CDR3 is TGTGCCAGCAGCGCCGGGACTGAAGATACGCAGTATTTT.

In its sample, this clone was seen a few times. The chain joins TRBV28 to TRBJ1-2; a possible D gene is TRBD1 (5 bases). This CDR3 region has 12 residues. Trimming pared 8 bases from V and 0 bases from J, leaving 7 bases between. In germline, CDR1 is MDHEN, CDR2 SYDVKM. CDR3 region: CASRQPNYGYTF. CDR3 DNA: TGTGCCAGCCGACAGCCTAACTATGGCTACACCTTC.

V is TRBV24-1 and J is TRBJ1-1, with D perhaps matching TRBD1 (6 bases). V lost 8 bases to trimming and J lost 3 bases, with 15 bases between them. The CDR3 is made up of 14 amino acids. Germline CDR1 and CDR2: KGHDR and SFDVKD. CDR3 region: CATIHGQGYTEAFF. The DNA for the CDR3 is TGTGCCACCATTCATGGGCAGGGGTACACTGAAGCTTTCTTT.

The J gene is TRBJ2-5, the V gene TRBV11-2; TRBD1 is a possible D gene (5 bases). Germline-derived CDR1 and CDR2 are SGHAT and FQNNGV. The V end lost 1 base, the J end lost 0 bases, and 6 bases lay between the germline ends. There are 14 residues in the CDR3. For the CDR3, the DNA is TGTGCCAGCAGCTTAGGACAGTACCAAGAGACCCAGTACTTC. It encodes CASSLGQYQETQYF.

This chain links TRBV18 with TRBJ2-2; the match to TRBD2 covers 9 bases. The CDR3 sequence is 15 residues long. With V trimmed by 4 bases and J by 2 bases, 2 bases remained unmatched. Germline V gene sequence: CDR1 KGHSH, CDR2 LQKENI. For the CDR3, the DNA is TGTGCCAGCTCACGGACTAGCGTTAACACCGGGGAGCTGTTTTTT. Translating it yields CASSRTSVNTGELFF.

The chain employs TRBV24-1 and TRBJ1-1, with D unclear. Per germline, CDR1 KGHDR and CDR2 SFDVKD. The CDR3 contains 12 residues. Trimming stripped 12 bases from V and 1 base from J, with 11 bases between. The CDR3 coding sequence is TGTGCCGCTCGTTCAGGGAACACTGAAGCTTTCTTT. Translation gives CAARSGNTEAFF.

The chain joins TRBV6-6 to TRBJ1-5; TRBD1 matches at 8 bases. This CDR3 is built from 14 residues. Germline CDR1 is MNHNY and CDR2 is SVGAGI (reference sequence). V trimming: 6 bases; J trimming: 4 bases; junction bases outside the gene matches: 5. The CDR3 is CASRPNRGNQPQHF. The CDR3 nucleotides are TGTGCCAGCAGACCTAACAGGGGGAATCAGCCCCAGCATTTT.

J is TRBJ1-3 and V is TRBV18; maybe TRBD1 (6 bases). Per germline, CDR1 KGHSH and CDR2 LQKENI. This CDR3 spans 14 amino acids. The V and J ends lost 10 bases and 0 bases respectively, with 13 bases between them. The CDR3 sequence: CATGTLTSGNTIYF. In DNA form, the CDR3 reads TGTGCCACCGGGACACTTACCTCTGGAAACACCATATATTTT.

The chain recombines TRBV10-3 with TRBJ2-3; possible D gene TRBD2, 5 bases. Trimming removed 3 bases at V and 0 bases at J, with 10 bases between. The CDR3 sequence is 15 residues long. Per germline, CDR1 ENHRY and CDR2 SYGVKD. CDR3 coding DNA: TGTGCCATCAGTGAAGAGGCGGGTAGCACAGATACGCAGTATTTT. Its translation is CAISEEAGSTDTQYF.

In nucleotides, the CDR3 is TGTGCCACCAGTGATAGCGGGAGGGCGGGTAACAATGAGCAGTTCTTC. It codes for CATSDSGRAGNNEQFF. This chain uses TRBV24-1 with TRBJ2-1; 10 bases map to TRBD2. Trimming at V came to 3 bases and at J to 5 bases, leaving 6 bases not matched to a gene. The CDR3 consists of 16 residues. Germline V gene data show CDR1 as KGHDR and CDR2 as SFDVKD.

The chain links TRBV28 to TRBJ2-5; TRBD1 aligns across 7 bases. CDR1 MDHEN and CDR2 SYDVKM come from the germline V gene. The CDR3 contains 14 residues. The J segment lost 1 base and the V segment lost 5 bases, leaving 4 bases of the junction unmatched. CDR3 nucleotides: TGTGCCAGCAGTAACACAGGGGCCCAAGAGACCCAGTACTTC. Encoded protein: CASSNTGAQETQYF.

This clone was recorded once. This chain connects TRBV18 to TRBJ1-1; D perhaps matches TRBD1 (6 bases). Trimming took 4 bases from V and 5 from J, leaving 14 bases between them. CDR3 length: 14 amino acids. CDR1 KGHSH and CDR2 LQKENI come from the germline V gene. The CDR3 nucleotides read TGTGCCAGCTCACTCCGGGACACAGAAACTGAAGCTTTCTTT. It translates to CASSLRDTETEAFF.

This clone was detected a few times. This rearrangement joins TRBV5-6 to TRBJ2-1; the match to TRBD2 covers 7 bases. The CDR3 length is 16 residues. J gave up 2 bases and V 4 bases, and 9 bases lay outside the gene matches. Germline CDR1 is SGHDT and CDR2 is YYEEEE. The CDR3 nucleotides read TGTGCCAGCAGCCCCGAGCGGGATGCCCCCTACAATGAGCAGTTCTTC. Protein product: CASSPERDAPYNEQFF.

This CDR3 is CASSSNRGRAEAFF. The CDR3 region has the DNA TGTGCCAGCAGTTCAAACAGGGGTCGGGCTGAAGCTTTCTTT. The chain recombines TRBV27 with TRBJ1-1; TRBD1 matches at 7 bases. The CDR3 has 14 amino acids. Germline V gene sequence: CDR1 MNHEY, CDR2 SMNVEV (reference sequence). The V segment lost 4 bases and the J segment 6 bases; nucleotides outside the gene matches: 8.

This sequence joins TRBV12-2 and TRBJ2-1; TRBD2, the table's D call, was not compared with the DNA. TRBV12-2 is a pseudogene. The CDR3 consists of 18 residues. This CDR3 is CASRLAEDGTSGVWEQFF. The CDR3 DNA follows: TGTGCAAGTCGCTTAGCGGAGGACGGGACTAGCGGGGTTTGGGAGCAGTTCTTC.

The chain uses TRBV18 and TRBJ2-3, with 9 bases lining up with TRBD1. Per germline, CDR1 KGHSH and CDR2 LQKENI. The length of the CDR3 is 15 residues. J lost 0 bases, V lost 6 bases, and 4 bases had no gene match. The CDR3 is CASSQDRGSTDTQYF. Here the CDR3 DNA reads TGTGCCAGCTCCCAGGACAGGGGAAGCACAGATACGCAGTATTTT.

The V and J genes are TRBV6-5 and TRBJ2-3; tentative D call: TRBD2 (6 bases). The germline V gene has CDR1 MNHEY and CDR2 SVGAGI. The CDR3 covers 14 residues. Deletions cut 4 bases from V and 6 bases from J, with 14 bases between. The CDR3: CASSLARGRDTQYF. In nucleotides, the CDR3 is TGTGCCAGCAGTTTAGCGCGGGGACGGGATACGCAGTATTTT.

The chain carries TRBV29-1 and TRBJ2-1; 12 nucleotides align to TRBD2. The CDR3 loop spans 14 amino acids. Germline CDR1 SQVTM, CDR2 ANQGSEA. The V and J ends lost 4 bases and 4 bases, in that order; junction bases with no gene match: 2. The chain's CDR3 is CSVGGTSGYNEQFF. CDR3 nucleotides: TGCAGCGTTGGAGGGACTAGCGGGTACAATGAGCAGTTCTTC.

CDR3 sequence: CASSPEDTLNTEAFF. The CDR3 DNA is TGCGCCAGCAGCCCCGAGGACACCCTGAACACTGAAGCTTTCTTT. The V gene is TRBV5-1, the J gene TRBJ1-1; possibly TRBD1 for D (5 bases). CDR1 and CDR2 (germline): SGHRS, YFSETQ. CDR3 length: 15 amino acids. With 4 bases removed from V and 0 bases from J, the gap between germline ends came to 13 bases.

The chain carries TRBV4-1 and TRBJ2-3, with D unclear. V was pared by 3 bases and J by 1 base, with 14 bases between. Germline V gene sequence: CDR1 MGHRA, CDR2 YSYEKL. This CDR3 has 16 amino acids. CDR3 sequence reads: CASSQEYYFGTDTQYF. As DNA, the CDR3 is TGCGCCAGCAGCCAGGAGTACTACTTCGGCACAGATACGCAGTATTTT.

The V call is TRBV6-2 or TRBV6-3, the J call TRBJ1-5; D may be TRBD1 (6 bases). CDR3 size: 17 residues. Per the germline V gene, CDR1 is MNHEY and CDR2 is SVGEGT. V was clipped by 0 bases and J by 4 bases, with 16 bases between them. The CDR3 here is CASSYSLLYRDNQPQHF. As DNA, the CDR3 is TGTGCCAGCAGTTACTCCCTCCTCTACAGGGATAATCAGCCCCAGCATTTT.

In DNA form, the CDR3 reads TGTGCCAGCAGCGGGACGGGACTTACGGGAAACACCATATATTTT. Its protein is CASSGTGLTGNTIYF. The rearrangement joins TRBV7-2 to TRBJ1-3; D is possibly TRBD1 (5 bases). CDR3 length equals 15 residues. Germline assignment: CDR1 SGHTA and CDR2 FQGNSA. V lost 5 bases and J lost 4, with 15 bases in between.

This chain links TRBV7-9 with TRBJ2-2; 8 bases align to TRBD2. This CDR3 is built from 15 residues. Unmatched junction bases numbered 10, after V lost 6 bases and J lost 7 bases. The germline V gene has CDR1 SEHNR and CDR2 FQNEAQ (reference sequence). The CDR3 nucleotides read TGTGCCAGCAGAGTACTGGCGGGGGGCGTCGGGGAGCTGTTTTTT. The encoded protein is CASRVLAGGVGELFF.

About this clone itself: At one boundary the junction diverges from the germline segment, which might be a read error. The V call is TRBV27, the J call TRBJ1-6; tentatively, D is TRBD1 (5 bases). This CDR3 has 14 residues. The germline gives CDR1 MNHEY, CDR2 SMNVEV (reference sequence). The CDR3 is CASSLAGKYSPLHF. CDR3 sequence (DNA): TGTGCCAGCAGTTTGGCAGGGAAGTATTCCCCCCTCCACTTT.